A selection of T cell receptor beta chains follows, all from one sample in a study of somatic mutations in cytotoxic T cells in rheumatoid arthritis. Clones were sequenced by immunoSEQ multiplex PCR, and TCRdb holds only the in-frame ones, with some missing. There are more than 25,000 clones in the sample; 70% to 85% occur only once, and 9.5% to 10% lies in the top ten. The specimen sequenced was CD8+ T cells sorted from blood. The receptors here all came from a woman younger than 35 in good health. Each CDR3 is given with its conserved first and last residue. Each record gives: CDR3 protein, CDR3 DNA, J gene, clone size, D gene, V gene. D genes are given only for firm matches. Expanded clones are given a class, and other clones once, few, many or no size at all.

CDR3: CASSLGTAYEQYF; DNA: TGTGCCAGCAGCTTAGGGACCGCCTACGAGCAGTACTTC; J: TRBJ2-7; size: NA; D: NA; V: TRBV7-9
CDR3: CAILPGQGNEQYF; DNA: TGTGCCATCCTACCGGGACAGGGGAACGAGCAGTACTTC; J: TRBJ2-7; size: NA; D: TRBD1; V: TRBV7-2
CDR3: CASSQDGEKLFF; DNA: TGCGCCAGCAGCCAAGACGGTGAAAAACTGTTTTTT; J: TRBJ1-4; size: NA; D: NA; V: TRBV4-1
CDR3: CASSSIGVHNEQFF; DNA: TGTGCCAGCAGTTCCATAGGCGTACATAATGAGCAGTTCTTC; J: TRBJ2-1; size: few; D: NA; V: TRBV27
CDR3: CASSFTPTTGFITPVGGNEQFF; DNA: TGTGCCAGCAGTTTCACTCCTACGACAGGGTTCATCACCCCGGTTGGGGGCAATGAGCAGTTCTTC; J: TRBJ2-1; size: NA; D: TRBD1; V: TRBV28
CDR3: CASTHYRESMETQYF; DNA: TGTGCCAGCACCCATTACCGGGAGAGCATGGAGACCCAGTACTTC; J: TRBJ2-5; size: NA; D: NA; V: TRBV28
CDR3: CASSVYDRPNTGELFF; DNA: TGTGCCAGCAGCGTATATGACAGGCCTAACACCGGGGAGCTGTTTTTT; J: TRBJ2-2; size: NA; D: NA; V: TRBV9
CDR3: CASSEYEANTGELFF; DNA: TGTGCCAGCAGTGAATATGAGGCCAACACCGGGGAGCTGTTTTTT; J: TRBJ2-2; size: NA; D: NA; V: TRBV2
CDR3: CAWRDITGELFF; DNA: TGTGCCTGGAGGGACATCACCGGGGAGCTGTTTTTT; J: TRBJ2-2; size: once; D: NA; V: TRBV30
CDR3: CASSVLAGGLNEQFF; DNA: TGTGCCAGCAGCGTACTAGCGGGGGGGCTTAATGAGCAGTTCTTC; J: TRBJ2-1; size: NA; D: TRBD2; V: TRBV2
CDR3: CASSPGFGTVYEQYF; DNA: TGTGCCAGCAGCCCTGGATTCGGGACCGTCTACGAGCAGTACTTC; J: TRBJ2-7; size: NA; D: NA; V: TRBV21-1
CDR3: CASSFGGPEQYF; DNA: TGTGCCAGCAGCTTCGGGGGACCCGAGCAGTACTTC; J: TRBJ2-7; size: NA; D: NA; V: TRBV7-6
CDR3: CASSLGWGVGAQYF; DNA: TGTGCCAGCAGCTTGGGTTGGGGTGTTGGGGCCCAGTACTTC; J: TRBJ2-5; size: NA; D: NA; V: TRBV5-6
CDR3: CASSLKWTSGDPSTDTQYF; DNA: TGCGCCAGCAGCTTGAAGTGGACTAGCGGTGATCCCTCCACAGATACGCAGTATTTT; J: TRBJ2-3; size: NA; D: TRBD2; V: TRBV5-1
CDR3: CASSPGDRGGYGYTF; DNA: TGTGCCAGCTCACCCGGGGACAGGGGCGGCTATGGCTACACCTTC; J: TRBJ1-2; size: NA; D: TRBD1; V: TRBV18
CDR3: CASSPVDNTDTQYF; DNA: TGTGCCAGCAGCCCCGTCGACAACACAGATACGCAGTATTTT; J: TRBJ2-3; size: few; D: NA; V: TRBV7-9
CDR3: CASSLSPNTGELFF; DNA: TGTGCCAGCAGTTTAAGCCCGAACACCGGGGAGCTGTTTTTT; J: TRBJ2-2; size: NA; D: NA; V: TRBV6-5
CDR3: CASSPDRGRTGELFF; DNA: TGTGCCAGCAGCCCGGACAGGGGAAGGACCGGGGAGCTGTTTTTT; J: TRBJ2-2; size: NA; D: TRBD1; V: TRBV7-8
CDR3: CASSQPGTSGYEQYF; DNA: TGTGCCAGCAGCCAGCCCGGGACTAGCGGCTACGAGCAGTACTTC; J: TRBJ2-7; size: NA; D: TRBD2; V: TRBV4-2
CDR3: CASGLDPGGKLFF; DNA: TGTGCTAGTGGTTTGGATCCCGGGGGAAAACTGTTTTTT; J: TRBJ1-4; size: NA; D: NA; V: TRBV12-5
CDR3: CASSLKGTEAFF; DNA: TGTGCCAGCAGCTTAAAAGGGACTGAAGCTTTCTTT; J: TRBJ1-1; size: NA; D: NA; V: TRBV11-2
CDR3: CASSWGHGSAEAFF; DNA: TGTGCCAGCAGCTGGGGACACGGATCCGCTGAAGCTTTCTTT; J: TRBJ1-1; size: NA; D: NA; V: TRBV11-1
CDR3: CASSSGTSGKQRGDEQFF; DNA: TGTGCCAGCAGTTCCGGGACTAGCGGGAAACAAAGGGGCGATGAGCAGTTCTTC; J: TRBJ2-1; size: NA; D: TRBD2; V: TRBV27
CDR3: CASTSGGRSDYEQYF; DNA: TGTGCCAGCACTTCGGGAGGGAGGTCAGACTACGAGCAGTACTTC; J: TRBJ2-7; size: NA; D: TRBD2; V: TRBV2
CDR3: CASSLFPAKTDTQYF; DNA: TGTGCTAGCAGCTTATTCCCCGCGAAGACAGATACGCAGTATTTT; J: TRBJ2-3; size: NA; D: NA; V: TRBV7-7
CDR3: CASSVGGGDTQYF; DNA: TGTGCCAGCAGCGTAGGGGGGGGAGATACGCAGTATTTT; J: TRBJ2-3; size: few; D: TRBD2; V: TRBV9
CDR3: CASSFIAGGAEQYF; DNA: TGTGCCAGCAGCTTTATAGCAGGGGGCGCCGAGCAGTACTTC; J: TRBJ2-7; size: NA; D: TRBD1; V: TRBV7-9
CDR3: CASSYGGYGYTF; DNA: TGTGCCAGCAGTTACGGGGGCTATGGCTACACCTTC; J: TRBJ1-2; size: once; D: NA; V: TRBV6-5
CDR3: CASSENRGWTEAFF; DNA: TGCGCCAGCAGTGAGAACAGGGGGTGGACTGAAGCTTTCTTT; J: TRBJ1-1; size: NA; D: TRBD1; V: TRBV10-1
CDR3: CASSPWGLASYNEQFF; DNA: TGTGCCAGCAGTCCTTGGGGACTAGCTTCCTACAATGAGCAGTTCTTC; J: TRBJ2-1; size: NA; D: TRBD2; V: TRBV28
CDR3: CATSRSLAGAQETQYF; DNA: TGTGCCACCAGCAGGAGCCTAGCGGGGGCCCAAGAGACCCAGTACTTC; J: TRBJ2-5; size: NA; D: TRBD2; V: TRBV15
CDR3: CASSPGPGNTIYF; DNA: TGTGCCAGCAGCCCAGGGCCCGGAAACACCATATATTTT; J: TRBJ1-3; size: medium-sized; D: NA; V: TRBV7-6
CDR3: CASGLVPGTSGRQPNEQFF; DNA: TGTGCTAGTGGTTTGGTGCCCGGGACTAGCGGGAGGCAACCTAATGAGCAGTTCTTC; J: TRBJ2-1; size: NA; D: TRBD2; V: TRBV12-5
CDR3: CASSLGWGNYEQYF; DNA: TGCGCCAGCAGCTTGGGGTGGGGTAACTACGAGCAGTACTTC; J: TRBJ2-7; size: NA; D: NA; V: TRBV5-1
CDR3: CAWDEEGYEQYF; DNA: TGTGCCTGGGACGAGGAGGGATACGAGCAGTACTTC; J: TRBJ2-7; size: NA; D: NA; V: TRBV30
CDR3: CASSLGDRGYEQYF; DNA: TGTGCCAGCAGCTTAGGAGACAGGGGTTACGAGCAGTACTTC; J: TRBJ2-7; size: NA; D: TRBD1; V: TRBV7-6
CDR3: CASSFPGQANTGELFF; DNA: TGTGCCAGCAGTTTTCCGGGACAGGCGAACACCGGGGAGCTGTTTTTT; J: TRBJ2-2; size: NA; D: TRBD1; V: TRBV6-5
CDR3: CASSLAEGIAFF; DNA: TGCGCCAGCAGCTTGGCCGAGGGGATAGCTTTCTTT; J: TRBJ1-1; size: NA; D: NA; V: TRBV5-1
CDR3: CATTTGHQPQHF; DNA: TGTGCCACTACGACAGGTCATCAGCCCCAGCATTTT; J: TRBJ1-5; size: NA; D: NA; V: TRBV28
CDR3: CAISEGQVRAEAFF; DNA: TGTGCCATCAGTGAAGGACAGGTCCGGGCTGAAGCTTTCTTT; J: TRBJ1-1; size: NA; D: TRBD1; V: TRBV10-3
CDR3: CASSFSAGVGELFF; DNA: TGTGCCAGCAGTTTCTCCGCAGGGGTCGGGGAGCTGTTTTTT; J: TRBJ2-2; size: NA; D: NA; V: TRBV28
CDR3: CASSLLGTRYEQYF; DNA: TGTGCCAGCAGTTTACTCGGGACTAGATACGAGCAGTACTTC; J: TRBJ2-7; size: NA; D: TRBD2; V: TRBV27
CDR3: CASSLEVMTLKETQYF; DNA: TGTGCCAGCAGCTTAGAAGTCATGACCTTAAAGGAGACCCAGTACTTC; J: TRBJ2-5; size: NA; D: NA; V: TRBV7-8
CDR3: CASSQDSGSSYNEQFF; DNA: TGCGCCAGCAGCCAAGATAGCGGCAGCTCCTACAATGAGCAGTTCTTC; J: TRBJ2-1; size: NA; D: NA; V: TRBV4-1